A single sample is the source of the 26 T cell receptor beta chains below, sequenced in a study of T cell changes during pregnancy in multiple sclerosis. Libraries were prepared by immunoSEQ multiplex PCR; TCRdb keeps only in-frame clonotypes and omits some of them. The sample includes under 50,000 clones, around 92% of them seen just once. Here the sequenced sample was CD8+ T cells from peripheral blood mononuclear cells, taken in the first trimester of pregnancy. Source of these receptors: a female donor with multiple sclerosis, enrolled in a pregnancy study.

The chain couples TRBV4-1 to TRBJ2-2, with D perhaps matching TRBD1 (6 bases). The CDR3 contains 17 residues. V dropped 4 bases and J dropped 0 bases, with 15 bases sitting between them. Germline V gene sequence: CDR1 MGHRA, CDR2 YSYEKL. CDR3 bases: TGCGCCAGCAGCCCTCAGGGGTTCGGAACGAACACCGGGGAGCTGTTTTTT. As protein: CASSPQGFGTNTGELFF.

The J gene is TRBJ1-2, the V gene TRBV5-1; 7 nucleotides match TRBD1. The ends lost 2 bases at V and 5 bases at J; junction bases unmatched: 6. The V gene's germline CDR1 is SGHRS and CDR2 YFSETQ. This CDR3 spans 14 amino acids. The CDR3: CASSFQGGEYGYTF. CDR3 bases: TGCGCCAGCAGCTTTCAGGGGGGCGAGTATGGCTACACCTTC.

The rearrangement uses TRBV18 and TRBJ1-3; maybe TRBD1 (5 bases). The V gene lost 4 bases and the J gene lost 0 bases, with 13 bases spanning the gap. There are 16 residues in the CDR3. Germline values: CDR1 KGHSH, CDR2 LQKENI. The CDR3 DNA reads as TGTGCCAGCTCACTTCAGGGTTATCTCTCTGGAAACACCATATATTTT. Translation: CASSLQGYLSGNTIYF. Complete variable domain (other parts from reference TRBV18 and TRBJ1-3): NAGVMQNPRHLVRRRGQEARLRCSPMKGHSHVYWYRQLPEEGLKFMVYLQKENIIDESGMPKERFSAEFPKEGPSILRIQQVVRGDSAAYFCASSLQGYLSGNTIYFGEGSWLTVV.

The genes are TRBV11-2 and TRBJ2-3, with D hard to call. From germline, CDR1 is SGHAT and CDR2 FQNNGV. The CDR3 spans 18 residues. Trimming shortened V by 0 bases and J by 1 base, and 17 bases separated the two germline ends. CDR3 in amino acids: CASSLDLQSAVGTDTQYF. CDR3 DNA: TGTGCCAGCAGCTTAGATCTTCAAAGCGCCGTAGGCACAGATACGCAGTATTTT.

The rearrangement joins TRBV23-1 to TRBJ2-7, with D possibly TRBD1 on 5 matching bases. TRBV23-1 has ORF status, its function being uncertain. Trimming cost V 3 bases and J 1 base, with 16 bases left between them. This CDR3 contains 16 residues. CDR3 amino acids: CASSHPKNDRSYEQYF. CDR3 bases: TGCGCCAGCAGTCACCCGAAAAACGACAGATCCTACGAGCAGTACTTC.

This clone came up once. V usage is TRBV4-1 and J usage is TRBJ2-3, with 7 bases lining up with TRBD2. V shed 0 bases, J shed 1 base, and the junction held 7 bases outside the gene matches. Germline loops: CDR1 MGHRA, CDR2 YSYEKL. The CDR3 is made up of 17 amino acids. In nucleotides, the CDR3 is TGCGCCAGCAGCCAAGACACTAGCGCCTATCGCACAGATACGCAGTATTTT. The encoded protein is CASSQDTSAYRTDTQYF.

This clone appeared a single time. V gene TRBV27 combines with J gene TRBJ1-2; 9 bases match TRBD1. The germline gives CDR1 MNHEY, CDR2 SMNVEV (reference sequence). CDR3 length: 13 amino acids. J gave up 6 bases and V 6 bases, and 5 bases lay outside the gene matches. The CDR3 DNA is TGTGCCAGCAGACCAACAGGGGGCGATGGCTACACCTTC. Amino acid sequence: CASRPTGGDGYTF.

This clone was counted a single time. This chain links TRBV19 with TRBJ1-2; D is ambiguous. The CDR3 length is 12 residues. V dropped 5 bases and J dropped 5 bases, with 9 bases sitting between them. Germline V gene sequence: CDR1 LNHDA, CDR2 SQIVND (reference sequence). The CDR3 is CASSWATYGYTF. For the CDR3, the DNA is TGTGCCAGTAGTTGGGCCACGTATGGCTACACCTTC.

This clone was found once. The CDR3 is CASSDSGTVSYEQYF. DNA of the CDR3: TGCGCCAGCAGTGACTCCGGGACAGTCTCCTACGAGCAGTACTTC. The gene calls are TRBV10-2 and TRBJ2-7, with 7 bases identical to TRBD1. The length of the CDR3 is 15 residues. Germline trimming cut 3 bases from V and 0 bases from J; bases unmatched to any gene: 5. The V gene's germline CDR1 is WSHSY and CDR2 SAAADI.

The rearrangement joins TRBV19 to TRBJ1-2; 7 nucleotides line up with TRBD1. The germline gives CDR1 LNHDA, CDR2 SQIVND (reference sequence). The V segment lost 0 bases and the J segment 0 bases; nucleotides outside the gene matches: 7. This CDR3 has 17 residues. In nucleotides, the CDR3 is TGTGCCAGTAGTATAGAGTACAGGGGTGAAGCTAACTATGGCTACACCTTC. Its translation: CASSIEYRGEANYGYTF.

The chain couples TRBV11-3 to TRBJ1-3; 9 bases fit TRBD1. The CDR3 consists of 15 residues. Germline V CDR1 and CDR2: SGHNT, YENEEA. J lost 4 bases, V lost 5 bases, and 6 bases had no gene match. The CDR3 is CASSPHRGRGNTIYF. The CDR3 DNA sequence: TGTGCCAGCAGCCCGCACAGGGGGCGAGGAAACACCATATATTTT.

The chain uses TRBV4-1 and TRBJ2-1, with D perhaps TRBD2 (5 bases). V dropped 4 bases and J dropped 10 bases, with 17 bases sitting between them. The CDR3 loop spans 14 amino acids. Germline lookup yields CDR1 MGHRA and CDR2 YSYEKL. CDR3 bases: TGCGCCAGCAGCCTTAGCGCGACGTTCGGGGAGCAGTTCTTC. It yields the protein CASSLSATFGEQFF.

This clone was observed a few times. V is TRBV18 and J is TRBJ1-4; 8 bases map to TRBD1. Germline trimming cut 3 bases from V and 6 bases from J; bases unmatched to any gene: 3. CDR1 is KGHSH, CDR2 LQKENI, per germline. This CDR3 region has 14 residues. The CDR3 nucleotides read TGTGCCAGCTCACCGACAGGGGTGGATGAAAAACTGTTTTTT. As protein: CASSPTGVDEKLFF.

The J gene is TRBJ1-3, the V gene TRBV7-2, with 9 positions matching TRBD1. The CDR3 extends over 17 amino acids. Germline CDR1 SGHTA, CDR2 FQGNSA. V shed 5 bases and J 3 bases; nucleotides not matched to a gene: 11. As DNA, the CDR3 is TGTGCCAGCAGCACCGGGACAGGGTCAGTTGGTGGAAACACCATATATTTT. Translated, it gives CASSTGTGSVGGNTIYF. Combining the CDR3 with reference TRBV7-2 and TRBJ1-3 gives the whole variable domain GAGVSQSPSNKVTEKGKDVELRCDPISGHTALYWYRQSLGQGLEFLIYFQGNSAPDKSGLPSDRFSAERTGGSVSTLTIQRTQQEDSAVYLCASSTGTGSVGGNTIYFGEGSWLTVV.

J is TRBJ2-7 and V is TRBV6-1; D is perhaps TRBD1 (8 bases). Trimming cost V 1 base and J 3 bases, with 13 bases left between them. Per the germline V gene, CDR1 is MNHNS and CDR2 is SASEGT. The CDR3 consists of 15 residues. The CDR3 reads CASSEGTGRVYEQYF. CDR3 coding DNA: TGTGCCAGCAGTGAAGGGACAGGGAGGGTCTACGAGCAGTACTTC.

The chain carries TRBV19 and TRBJ1-1; the D gene is possibly TRBD1 (5 bases). Germline V gene sequence: CDR1 LNHDA, CDR2 SQIVND (reference sequence). V was cut by 3 bases and J by 2 bases, with 10 bases left in between. This CDR3 comprises 14 residues. The CDR3 coding sequence is TGTGCCAGTAGTATCGGGGGAATAAACACTGAAGCTTTCTTT. It is translated as CASSIGGINTEAFF.

The chain links TRBV6-6 to TRBJ1-5; no clear D gene. CDR1 MNHNY and CDR2 SVGAGI come from the germline V gene (reference sequence). V lost 6 bases to trimming and J lost 3 bases, with 12 bases between them. This CDR3 spans 14 amino acids. CDR3 residues: CASSNGVSNQPQHF. DNA for the CDR3: TGTGCCAGCAGCAACGGGGTATCCAATCAGCCCCAGCATTTT.

This chain joins TRBV11-2 and TRBJ1-1; 8 positions agree with TRBD1. V shed 6 bases, J shed 3 bases, and the junction held 9 bases outside the gene matches. This CDR3 contains 15 residues. CDR1 and CDR2 (germline): SGHAT, FQNNGV. The CDR3 nucleotides read TGTGCCAGCAGTTCCGGACAGGGATTGGACACTGAAGCTTTCTTT. It translates to CASSSGQGLDTEAFF. Supplemented by reference TRBV11-2 and TRBJ1-1, the full variable domain reads EAGVAQSPRYKIIEKRQSVAFWCNPISGHATLYWYQQILGQGPKLLIQFQNNGVVDDSQLPKDRFSAERLKGVDSTLKIQPAKLEDSAVYLCASSSGQGLDTEAFFGQGTRLTVV.

The chain joins TRBV5-5 to TRBJ1-2, with D perhaps TRBD1 (5 bases). Germline loops: CDR1 SGHKS, CDR2 YYEKEE (reference sequence). V was shortened by 0 bases and J by 5 bases, with 14 bases between the two germline ends. The CDR3 spans 15 residues. As DNA, the CDR3 is TGTGCCAGCAGCTTGGAACTGGGGCAAGGATATGGCTACACCTTC. Amino acid sequence: CASSLELGQGYGYTF.

The rearrangement joins TRBV5-5 to TRBJ1-1; D may be TRBD1 (5 bases). The CDR3 spans 13 residues. Germline V gives CDR1 SGHKS, CDR2 YYEKEE (reference sequence). Trimming removed 1 base from V and 6 bases from J, with 10 bases in between. This chain's CDR3 is CASSLQGSPEAFF. CDR3 nucleotides: TGTGCCAGCAGCTTGCAGGGATCCCCTGAAGCTTTCTTT.

The chain employs TRBV30 and TRBJ2-1; D is unclear. The CDR3 sequence is 10 residues long. Trimming took off 2 bases at V and 8 bases at J, with 4 bases between the two ends. Germline V gives CDR1 GTSNPN, CDR2 SVGIG (reference sequence). For the CDR3, the DNA is TGTGCCTGGAGTATAGATGAGCAGTTCTTC. Protein: CAWSIDEQFF.

This clone was recorded once. The genes are TRBV6-5 and TRBJ1-4, with no clear D. The germline V and J ends were trimmed by 0 bases and 7 bases, with 12 bases remaining between them. The germline CDR1 and CDR2 sequences are MNHEY and SVGAGI. The CDR3 consists of 15 residues. The CDR3 protein is CASSYSTYRREKLFF. CDR3 DNA: TGTGCCAGCAGTTACTCGACTTACCGGCGTGAAAAACTGTTTTTT.

The table lists this clone with a count of one. The V gene is TRBV7-9, the J gene TRBJ2-5; 8 bases map to TRBD1. Germline assignment: CDR1 SEHNR and CDR2 FQNEAQ (reference sequence). The CDR3 extends over 15 amino acids. V trimming: 6 bases; J trimming: 5 bases; junction bases outside the gene matches: 11. CDR3: CASSLYRGSIETQYF. The CDR3 DNA reads TGTGCCAGCAGTTTATACAGGGGGTCCATTGAGACCCAGTACTTC.

The V gene is TRBV5-1, the J gene TRBJ1-1; 7 bases match TRBD1. This CDR3 has 14 residues. In germline, CDR1 is SGHRS, CDR2 YFSETQ. V lost 2 bases to trimming and J lost 7 bases; unmatched junction nucleotides: 8. In DNA form, the CDR3 reads TGCGCCAGCAGCTTCACAGGGGATGGAGTTGAAGCTTTCTTT. Translated, it gives CASSFTGDGVEAFF.

This chain connects TRBV6-5 to TRBJ2-1; tentatively, D is TRBD1 (6 bases). Trimming took 8 bases from V and 4 from J, leaving 9 bases between them. Germline V gene sequence: CDR1 MNHEY, CDR2 SVGAGI. This CDR3 comprises 12 residues. The CDR3 DNA is TGTGCCAGCCAGGGGAGTTACAATGAGCAGTTCTTC. Translated, it gives CASQGSYNEQFF.

The chain carries TRBV6-1 and TRBJ2-7; 8 bases fit TRBD1. There are 14 residues in the CDR3. J was trimmed by 0 bases and V by 5 bases; bases with no gene match: 3. CDR1 and CDR2 from the germline V gene are MNHNS and SASEGT. The CDR3: CASSRTGRSYEQYF. In nucleotides, the CDR3 is TGTGCCAGCAGTCGGACAGGGCGCTCCTACGAGCAGTACTTC.